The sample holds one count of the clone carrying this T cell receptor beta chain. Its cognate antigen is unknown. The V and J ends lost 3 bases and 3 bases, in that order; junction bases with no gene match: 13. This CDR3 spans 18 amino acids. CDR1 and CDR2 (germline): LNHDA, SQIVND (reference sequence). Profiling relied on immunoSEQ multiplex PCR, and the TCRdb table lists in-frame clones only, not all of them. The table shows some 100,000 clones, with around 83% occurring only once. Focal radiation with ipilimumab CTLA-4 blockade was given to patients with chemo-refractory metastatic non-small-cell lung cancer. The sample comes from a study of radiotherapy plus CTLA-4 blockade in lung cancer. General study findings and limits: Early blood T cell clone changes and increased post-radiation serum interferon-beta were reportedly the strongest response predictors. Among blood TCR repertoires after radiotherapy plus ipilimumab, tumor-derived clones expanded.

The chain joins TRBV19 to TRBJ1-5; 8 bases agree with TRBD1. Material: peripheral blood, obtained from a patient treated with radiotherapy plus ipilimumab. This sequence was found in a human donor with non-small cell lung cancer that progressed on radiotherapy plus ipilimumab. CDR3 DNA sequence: TGTGCCAGTAGTATGGGGGTATACAGGGGGGCCCTCAATCAGCCCCAGCATTTT. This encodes CASSMGVYRGALNQPQHF.